This T cell receptor (beta chain) is from a study of T-cell reconstitution after alpha-beta-depleted transplantation in children. There are many counts of this clonotype. Antigen: not known. CDR3 size: 11 residues. The V end lost 7 bases, the J end lost 2 bases, and 5 bases lay between the germline ends. Library preparation (for TCRbeta) was performed with unique molecular identifiers. TCRdb used MiXCR to reprocess the PCR reads, holding one entry per CDR3 protein. The table records around 500,000 distinct CDR3 sequences, approximately 22% of them present only once. Study-level findings and limits: One year after transplant, T-cell counts and diversity came mostly from newly produced T cells. Several hundred expanded graft clones reportedly were the source of alpha-beta T cells about two months after transplant. Surviving recipient T cells and intrathymic progenitors accounted for some patients' high TCRbeta diversity at day 60.

The clonotype comes from a boy less than two years old who had a stem cell transplant for acute myeloid leukemia, so the T cells may come from the graft donor. The V call is TRBV12-3 or TRBV12-4, the J call TRBJ1-1; unclear D gene. The sequencing used PBMCs, mostly from graft donor cells, collected 360 days after TCRalphabeta/CD19-depleted stem cell transplant. The CDR3 loop is CASTSNTEAFF. The DNA of the CDR3 is TGTGCCAGCACGTCTAACACTGAAGCTTTCTTT.